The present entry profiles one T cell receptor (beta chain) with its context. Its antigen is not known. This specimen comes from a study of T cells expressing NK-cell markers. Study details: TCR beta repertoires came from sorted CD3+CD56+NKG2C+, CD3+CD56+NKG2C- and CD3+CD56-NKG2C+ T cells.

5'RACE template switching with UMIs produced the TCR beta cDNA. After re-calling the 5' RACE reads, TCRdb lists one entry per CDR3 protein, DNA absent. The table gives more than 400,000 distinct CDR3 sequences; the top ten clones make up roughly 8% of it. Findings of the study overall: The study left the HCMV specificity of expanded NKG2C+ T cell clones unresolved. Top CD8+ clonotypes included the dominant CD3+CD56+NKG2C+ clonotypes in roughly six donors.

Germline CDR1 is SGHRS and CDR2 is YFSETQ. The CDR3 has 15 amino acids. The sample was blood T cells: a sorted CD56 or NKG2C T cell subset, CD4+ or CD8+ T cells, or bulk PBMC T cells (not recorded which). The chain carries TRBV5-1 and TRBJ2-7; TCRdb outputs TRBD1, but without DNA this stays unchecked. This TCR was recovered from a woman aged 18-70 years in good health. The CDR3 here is CASSQRDSDSYEQYF. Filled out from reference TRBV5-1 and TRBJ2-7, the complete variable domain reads KAGVTQTPRYLIKTRGQQVTLSCSPISGHRSVSWYQQTPGQGLQFLFEYFSETQRNKGNFPGRFSGRQFSNSRSEMNVSTLELGDSALYLCASSQRDSDSYEQYFGPGTRLTVT.